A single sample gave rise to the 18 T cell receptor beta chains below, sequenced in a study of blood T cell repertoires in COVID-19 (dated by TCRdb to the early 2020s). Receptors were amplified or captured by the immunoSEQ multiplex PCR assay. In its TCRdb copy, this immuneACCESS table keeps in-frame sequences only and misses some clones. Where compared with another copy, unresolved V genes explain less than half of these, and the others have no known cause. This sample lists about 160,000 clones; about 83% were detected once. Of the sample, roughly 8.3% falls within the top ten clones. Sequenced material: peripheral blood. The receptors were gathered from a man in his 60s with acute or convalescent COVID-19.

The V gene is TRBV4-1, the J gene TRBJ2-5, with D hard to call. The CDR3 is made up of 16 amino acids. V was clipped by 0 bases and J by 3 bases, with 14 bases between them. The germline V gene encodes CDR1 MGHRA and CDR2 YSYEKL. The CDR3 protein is CASSQDVMAEKETQYF. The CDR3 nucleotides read TGCGCCAGCAGCCAAGATGTCATGGCGGAAAAAGAGACCCAGTACTTC.

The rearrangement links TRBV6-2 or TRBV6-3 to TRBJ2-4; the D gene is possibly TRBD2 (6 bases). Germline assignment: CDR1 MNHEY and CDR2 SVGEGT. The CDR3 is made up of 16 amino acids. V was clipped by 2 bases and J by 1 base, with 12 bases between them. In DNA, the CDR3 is TGTGCCAGCAGTTACGCGGGGAGAACGGCCAAAAACATTCAGTACTTC. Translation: CASSYAGRTAKNIQYF.

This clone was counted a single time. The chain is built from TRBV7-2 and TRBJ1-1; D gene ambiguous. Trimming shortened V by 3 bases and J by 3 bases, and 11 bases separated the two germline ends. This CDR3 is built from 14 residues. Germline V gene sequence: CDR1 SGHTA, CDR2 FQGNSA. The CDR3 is CASSLRAEDTEAFF. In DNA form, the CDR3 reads TGTGCCAGCAGCTTGAGGGCGGAGGACACTGAAGCTTTCTTT. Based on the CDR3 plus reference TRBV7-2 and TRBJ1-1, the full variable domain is GAGVSQSPSNKVTEKGKDVELRCDPISGHTALYWYRQSLGQGLEFLIYFQGNSAPDKSGLPSDRFSAERTGGSVSTLTIQRTQQEDSAVYLCASSLRAEDTEAFFGQGTRLTVV.

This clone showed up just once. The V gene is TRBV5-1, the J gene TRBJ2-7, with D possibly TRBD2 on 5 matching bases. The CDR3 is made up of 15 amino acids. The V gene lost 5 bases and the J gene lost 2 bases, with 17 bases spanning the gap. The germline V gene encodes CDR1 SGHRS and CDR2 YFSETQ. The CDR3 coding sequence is TGCGCCAGCAGTTGGACGGGAACAGATACCTACGAGCAGTACTTC. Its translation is CASSWTGTDTYEQYF. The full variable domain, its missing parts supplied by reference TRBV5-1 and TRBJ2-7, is KAGVTQTPRYLIKTRGQQVTLSCSPISGHRSVSWYQQTPGQGLQFLFEYFSETQRNKGNFPGRFSGRQFSNSRSEMNVSTLELGDSALYLCASSWTGTDTYEQYFGPGTRLTVT.

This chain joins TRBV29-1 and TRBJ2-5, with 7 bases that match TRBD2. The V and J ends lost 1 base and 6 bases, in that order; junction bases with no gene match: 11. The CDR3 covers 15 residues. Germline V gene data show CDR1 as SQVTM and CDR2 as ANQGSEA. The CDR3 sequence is CSVEGGGGARQTQYF. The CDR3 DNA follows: TGCAGCGTTGAAGGTGGCGGGGGTGCCCGGCAGACCCAGTACTTC.

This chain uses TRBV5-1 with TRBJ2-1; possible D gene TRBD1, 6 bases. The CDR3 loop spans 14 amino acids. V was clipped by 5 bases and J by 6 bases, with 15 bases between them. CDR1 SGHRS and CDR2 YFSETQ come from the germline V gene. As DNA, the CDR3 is TGCGCCAGCAGTAAGATGGGGGCAGGCAATGAGCAGTTCTTC. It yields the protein CASSKMGAGNEQFF.

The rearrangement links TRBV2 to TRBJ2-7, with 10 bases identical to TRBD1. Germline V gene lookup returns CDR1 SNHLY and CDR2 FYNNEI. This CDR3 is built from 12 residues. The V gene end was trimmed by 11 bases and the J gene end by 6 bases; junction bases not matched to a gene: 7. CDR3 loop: CAGGQGMGEQYF. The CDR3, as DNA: TGTGCCGGGGGACAGGGGATGGGCGAGCAGTACTTC.

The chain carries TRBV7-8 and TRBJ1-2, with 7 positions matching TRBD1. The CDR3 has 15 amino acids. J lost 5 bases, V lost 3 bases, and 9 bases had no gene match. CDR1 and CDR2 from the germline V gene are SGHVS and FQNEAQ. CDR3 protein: CASSLGQPARYGYTF. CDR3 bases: TGTGCCAGCAGCTTGGGACAGCCCGCGAGGTATGGCTACACCTTC.

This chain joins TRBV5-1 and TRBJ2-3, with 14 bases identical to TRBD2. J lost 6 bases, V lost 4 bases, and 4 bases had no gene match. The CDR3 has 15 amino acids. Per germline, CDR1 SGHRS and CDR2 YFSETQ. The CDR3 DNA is TGCGCCAGCAGCGCGGGACTAGCGGGGGATGATACGCAGTATTTT. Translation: CASSAGLAGDDTQYF.

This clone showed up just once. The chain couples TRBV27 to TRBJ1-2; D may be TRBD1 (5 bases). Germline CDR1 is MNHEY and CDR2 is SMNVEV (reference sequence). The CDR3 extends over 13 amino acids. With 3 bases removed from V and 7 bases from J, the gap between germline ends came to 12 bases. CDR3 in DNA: TGTGCCAGCAGTTTCCAAGGACACCCTGGCTACACCTTC. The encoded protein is CASSFQGHPGYTF.

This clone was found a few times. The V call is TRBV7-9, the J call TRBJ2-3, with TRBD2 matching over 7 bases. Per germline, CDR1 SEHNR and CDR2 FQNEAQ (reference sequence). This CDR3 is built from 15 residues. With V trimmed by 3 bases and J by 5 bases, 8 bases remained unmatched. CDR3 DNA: TGTGCCAGCAGCTTTCCGCGGGGGTGGGGAGATACGCAGTATTTT. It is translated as CASSFPRGWGDTQYF.

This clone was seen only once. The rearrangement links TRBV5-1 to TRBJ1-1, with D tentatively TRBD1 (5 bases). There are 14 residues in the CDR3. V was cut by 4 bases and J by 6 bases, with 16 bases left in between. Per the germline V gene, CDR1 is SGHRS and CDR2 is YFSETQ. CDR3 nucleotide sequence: TGCGCCAGCAGCGCGGGACGGCTAGACCCTGAAGCTTTCTTT. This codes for CASSAGRLDPEAFF.

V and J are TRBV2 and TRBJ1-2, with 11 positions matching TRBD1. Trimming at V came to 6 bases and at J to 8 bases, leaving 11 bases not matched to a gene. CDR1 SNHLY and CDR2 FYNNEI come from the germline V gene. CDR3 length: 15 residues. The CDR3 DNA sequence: TGTGCCAGCAGCCGCCTTGGACAGGGGGCTGACGGCTACACCTTC. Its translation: CASSRLGQGADGYTF.

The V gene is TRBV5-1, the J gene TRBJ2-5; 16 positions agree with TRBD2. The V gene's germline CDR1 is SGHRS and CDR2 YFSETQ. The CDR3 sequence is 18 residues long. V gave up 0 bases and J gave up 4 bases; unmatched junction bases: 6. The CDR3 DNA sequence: TGCGCCAGCAGCTTGGAGGGACTAGCGGGGGGGCCAAGAGAGACCCAGTACTTC. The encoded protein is CASSLEGLAGGPRETQYF.

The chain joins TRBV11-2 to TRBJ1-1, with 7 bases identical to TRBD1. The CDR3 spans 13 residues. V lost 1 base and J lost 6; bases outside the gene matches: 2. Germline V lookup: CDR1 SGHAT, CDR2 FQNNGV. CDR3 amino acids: CASSLGTGSEAFF. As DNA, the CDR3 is TGTGCCAGCAGCTTAGGGACAGGATCTGAAGCTTTCTTT. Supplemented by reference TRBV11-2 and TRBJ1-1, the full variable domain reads EAGVAQSPRYKIIEKRQSVAFWCNPISGHATLYWYQQILGQGPKLLIQFQNNGVVDDSQLPKDRFSAERLKGVDSTLKIQPAKLEDSAVYLCASSLGTGSEAFFGQGTRLTVV.

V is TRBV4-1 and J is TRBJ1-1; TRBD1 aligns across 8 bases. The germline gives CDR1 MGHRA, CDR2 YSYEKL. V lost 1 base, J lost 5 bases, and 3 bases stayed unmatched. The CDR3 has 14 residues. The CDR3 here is CASSQVQGVTEAFF. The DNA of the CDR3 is TGCGCCAGCAGCCAAGTACAGGGGGTGACTGAAGCTTTCTTT.

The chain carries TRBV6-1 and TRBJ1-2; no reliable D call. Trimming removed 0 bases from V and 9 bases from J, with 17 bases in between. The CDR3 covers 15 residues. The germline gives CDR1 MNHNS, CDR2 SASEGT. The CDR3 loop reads CASSEALRGSVSYTF. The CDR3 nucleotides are TGTGCCAGCAGTGAAGCGCTTCGGGGTTCAGTCAGCTACACCTTC.

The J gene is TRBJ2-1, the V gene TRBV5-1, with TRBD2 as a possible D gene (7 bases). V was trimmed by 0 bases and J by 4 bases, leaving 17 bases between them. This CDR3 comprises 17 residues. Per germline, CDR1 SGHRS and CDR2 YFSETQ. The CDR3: CASSLARIGGQYNEQFF. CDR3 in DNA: TGCGCCAGCAGCTTGGCCCGTATCGGGGGGCAATACAATGAGCAGTTCTTC.